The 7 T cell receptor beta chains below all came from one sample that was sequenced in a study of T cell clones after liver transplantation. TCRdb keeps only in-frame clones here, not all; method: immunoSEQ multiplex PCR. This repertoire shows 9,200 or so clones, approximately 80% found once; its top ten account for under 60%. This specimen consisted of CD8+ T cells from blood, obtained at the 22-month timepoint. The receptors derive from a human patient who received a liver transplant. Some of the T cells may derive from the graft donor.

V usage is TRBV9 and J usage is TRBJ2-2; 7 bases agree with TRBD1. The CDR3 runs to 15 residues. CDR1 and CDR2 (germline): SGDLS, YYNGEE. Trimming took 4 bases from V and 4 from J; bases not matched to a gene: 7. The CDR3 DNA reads TGTGCCAGCAGCTTAGGCCCAGGGGGCACCGGGGAGCTGTTTTTT. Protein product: CASSLGPGGTGELFF.

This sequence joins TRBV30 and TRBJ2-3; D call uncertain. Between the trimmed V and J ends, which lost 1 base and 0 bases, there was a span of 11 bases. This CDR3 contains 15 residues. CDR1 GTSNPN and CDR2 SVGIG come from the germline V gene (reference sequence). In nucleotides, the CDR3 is TGTGCCTGGAGTGCGGCTCGCGCTAGCACAGATACGCAGTATTTT. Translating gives CAWSAARASTDTQYF.

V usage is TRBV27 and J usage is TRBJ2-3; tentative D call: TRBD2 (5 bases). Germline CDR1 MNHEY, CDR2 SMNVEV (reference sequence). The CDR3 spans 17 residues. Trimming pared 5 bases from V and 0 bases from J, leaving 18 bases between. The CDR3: CASSPGLATSSTDTQYF. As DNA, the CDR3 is TGTGCCAGCAGTCCTGGACTCGCAACCTCTAGCACAGATACGCAGTATTTT.

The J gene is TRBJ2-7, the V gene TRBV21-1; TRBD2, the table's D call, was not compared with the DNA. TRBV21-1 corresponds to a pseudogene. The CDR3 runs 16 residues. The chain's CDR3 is CASSSNLVHVLDEQYF. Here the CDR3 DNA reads TGTGCCAGCAGCTCCAATCTAGTACACGTGTTAGACGAGCAGTACTTC.

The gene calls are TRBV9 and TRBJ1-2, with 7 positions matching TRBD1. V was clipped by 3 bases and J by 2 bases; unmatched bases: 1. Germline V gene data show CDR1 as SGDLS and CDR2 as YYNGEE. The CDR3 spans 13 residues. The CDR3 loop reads CASSATGNYGYTF. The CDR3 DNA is TGTGCCAGCAGCGCGACAGGGAACTATGGCTACACCTTC.

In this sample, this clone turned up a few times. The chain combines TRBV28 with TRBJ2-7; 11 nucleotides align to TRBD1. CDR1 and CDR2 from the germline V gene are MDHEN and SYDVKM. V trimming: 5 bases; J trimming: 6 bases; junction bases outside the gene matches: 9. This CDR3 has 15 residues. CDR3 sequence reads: CASSPRDRGVLEQYF. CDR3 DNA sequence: TGTGCCAGCAGTCCCCGGGACAGGGGGGTGCTCGAGCAGTACTTC.

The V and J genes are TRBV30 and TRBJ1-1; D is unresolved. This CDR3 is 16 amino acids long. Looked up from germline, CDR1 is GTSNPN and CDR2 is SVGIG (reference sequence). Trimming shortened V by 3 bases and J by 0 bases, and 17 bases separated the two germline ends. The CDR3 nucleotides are TGTGCCTGGAGATCCCGGGCCGCCTTCATGAACACTGAAGCTTTCTTT. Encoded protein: CAWRSRAAFMNTEAFF.